The 19 T cell receptor beta chains in this list originate from one sample, sequenced in a study of cytomegalovirus exposure and HLA in healthy donors. 60 Vbeta and 13 Jbeta primers were used in PCR. Generated by immunoSEQ multiplex PCR, the TCRdb table keeps only in-frame clones and is missing some. Of 150,000 to 200,000 clones in the sample, roughly four fifths were seen once. The sequenced sample was PBMCs. The receptors here all came from a man younger than 30 in good health and CMV-seronegative.

The CDR3 sequence: CSVAGTGGLAGVYEQYF. CDR3 nucleotide sequence: TGCAGCGTTGCCGGGACAGGGGGACTAGCGGGAGTTTACGAGCAGTACTTC. The rearrangement joins TRBV29-1 to TRBJ2-5; TRBD2 matches 14 bases. Near its end, the DNA agrees better with TRBJ2-7, so the J call may be wrong. The germline gives CDR1 SQVTM, CDR2 ANQGSEA. The CDR3 consists of 17 residues.

This clone was counted a single time. The genes are TRBV7-9 and TRBJ1-1; D is uncertain. V lost 5 bases, J lost 5 bases, and 15 bases lay in between. The CDR3 consists of 14 residues. From germline, CDR1 is SEHNR and CDR2 FQNEAQ (reference sequence). The CDR3 nucleotides are TGTGCCAGCAGCCCCAATCGGGTAGTAACTGAAGCTTTCTTT. It codes for CASSPNRVVTEAFF.

This clone was recorded once. The chain is built from TRBV19 and TRBJ1-5; D possibly corresponds to TRBD1 (5 bases). CDR1 LNHDA and CDR2 SQIVND come from the germline V gene (reference sequence). The germline V and J ends were trimmed by 8 bases and 5 bases, with 22 bases remaining between them. This CDR3 spans 16 amino acids. The CDR3 reads CASQPKETAPHQPQHF. The CDR3 nucleotides are TGTGCCAGTCAGCCCAAGGAGACAGCTCCTCATCAGCCCCAGCATTTT.

The V gene is TRBV27, the J gene TRBJ2-1; TRBD1 aligns across 7 bases. This CDR3 is built from 14 residues. Per germline, CDR1 MNHEY and CDR2 SMNVEV (reference sequence). V shed 8 bases and J 2 bases; nucleotides not matched to a gene: 6. CDR3 sequence: CASFSTGAYNEQFF. The DNA for the CDR3 is TGTGCCAGCTTTTCCACAGGGGCCTACAATGAGCAGTTCTTC.

The genes are TRBV19 and TRBJ1-1; 7 nucleotides match TRBD1. J lost 7 bases, V lost 5 bases, and 10 bases had no gene match. The length of the CDR3 is 14 residues. Germline assignment: CDR1 LNHDA and CDR2 SQIVND (reference sequence). The CDR3 coding sequence is TGTGCCAGTAGTCCCCTGACAGGGACGAGTGAAGCTTTCTTT. It is translated as CASSPLTGTSEAFF.

This clone was recorded only once. This chain connects TRBV19 to TRBJ2-2; D might be TRBD1 (6 bases). The ends were cut back, 4 bases at V and 7 bases at J, with 13 bases in the middle. Per germline, CDR1 LNHDA and CDR2 SQIVND (reference sequence). This CDR3 has 14 residues. The CDR3 spells CASSTKTGRGELFF. The CDR3 region has the DNA TGTGCCAGTAGTACTAAAACAGGGCGCGGGGAGCTGTTTTTT.

This clone came up once. The rearrangement uses TRBV2 and TRBJ2-5; TRBD2 aligns across 7 bases. CDR1 is SNHLY and CDR2 is FYNNEI in the germline V gene. This CDR3 spans 14 amino acids. The ends lost 8 bases at V and 1 base at J; junction bases unmatched: 7. CDR3 coding DNA: TGTGCCAGCCGATGGGACTACTCCCAAGAGACCCAGTACTTC. Protein sequence: CASRWDYSQETQYF.

The chain recombines TRBV9 with TRBJ1-1; TRBD1 matches 8 bases. Unmatched junction bases numbered 10, after V lost 3 bases and J lost 0 bases. The CDR3 runs to 17 residues. Germline V CDR1 and CDR2: SGDLS, YYNGEE. The CDR3 DNA follows: TGTGCCAGCAGCGAAACAGGGGGGTATTCGGTGAACACTGAAGCTTTCTTT. The encoded protein is CASSETGGYSVNTEAFF.

The V gene is TRBV19, the J gene TRBJ2-5; weak D call: TRBD2 (6 bases). V gave up 7 bases and J gave up 4 bases, with 13 bases separating them. The CDR3 length is 13 residues. Looked up from germline, CDR1 is LNHDA and CDR2 is SQIVND (reference sequence). DNA for the CDR3: TGTGCCAGTACAGCGGAGGGACGAGAGACCCAGTACTTC. Translating it yields CASTAEGRETQYF. The full variable domain, with the rest looked up from reference TRBV19 and TRBJ2-5, is DGGITQSPKYLFRKEGQNVTLSCEQNLNHDAMYWYRQDPGQGLRLIYYSQIVNDFQKGDIAEGYSVSREKKESFPLTVTSAQKNPTAFYLCASTAEGRETQYFGPGTRLLVL.

This rearrangement joins TRBV18 to TRBJ2-3; 7 bases line up with TRBD1. CDR1 KGHSH and CDR2 LQKENI come from the germline V gene. The CDR3 runs 16 residues. The V and J ends lost 3 bases and 3 bases, in that order; junction bases with no gene match: 9. The DNA for the CDR3 is TGTGCCAGCTCACCGAGGGGGCGACCCCTTACAGATACGCAGTATTTT. Translating gives CASSPRGRPLTDTQYF.

DNA of the CDR3: TGTGCCAGCAGCTTAAATATAGAACGCTCCTACAATGAGCAGTTCTTC. Translation: CASSLNIERSYNEQFF. The chain couples TRBV7-8 to TRBJ2-1; D not certain. The CDR3 is 16 amino acids. V lost 2 bases to trimming and J lost 0 bases, with 11 bases between them. CDR1 and CDR2 (germline): SGHVS, FQNEAQ.

The V call is TRBV2, the J call TRBJ2-7, with D possibly TRBD1 on 5 matching bases. The CDR3 sequence is 14 residues long. Germline V gives CDR1 SNHLY, CDR2 FYNNEI. The V end was cut by 7 bases, the J end by 3 bases, with 16 bases between. The CDR3 DNA reads TGTGCCAGCAAAGGGTCAGGGAACATCTACGAGCAGTACTTC. Encoded protein: CASKGSGNIYEQYF.

In its sample, this clone was seen once. This chain links TRBV18 with TRBJ2-3, with D possibly matching TRBD1 (6 bases). The CDR3 has 13 amino acids. The V end was cut by 8 bases, the J end by 5 bases, with 14 bases between. Germline V CDR1 and CDR2: KGHSH, LQKENI. The CDR3 reads CASVRDNRDTQYF. DNA for the CDR3: TGTGCCAGCGTCCGGGACAACCGAGATACGCAGTATTTT.

CDR3 protein: CASSLRPGQGGNYGYTF. CDR3 nucleotides: TGTGCCAGTAGCCTACGCCCGGGACAGGGGGGTAACTATGGCTACACCTTC. The chain couples TRBV19 to TRBJ1-2; 11 bases align to TRBD1. The V gene end was trimmed by 6 bases and the J gene end by 1 base; junction bases not matched to a gene: 10. CDR3 length: 17 amino acids. Germline V gene data show CDR1 as LNHDA and CDR2 as SQIVND (reference sequence).

The chain has TRBV19 and TRBJ1-5; D might be TRBD1 (6 bases). CDR1 is LNHDA, CDR2 SQIVND, per germline (reference sequence). The CDR3 is 14 amino acids. Trimming removed 3 bases from V and 4 bases from J, with 10 bases in between. Written as DNA, the CDR3 is TGTGCCAGTAGTATGATAACAGGGAATCAGCCCCAGCATTTT. Protein sequence: CASSMITGNQPQHF.

V and J are TRBV19 and TRBJ2-7, with 9 nucleotides matching TRBD1. The CDR3 runs 15 residues. Germline V CDR1 and CDR2: LNHDA, SQIVND (reference sequence). J was trimmed by 3 bases and V by 3 bases; bases with no gene match: 6. Here the CDR3 DNA reads TGTGCCAGTAGTATTTCGGACAGGGGCGTCTACGAGCAGTACTTC. Translating gives CASSISDRGVYEQYF.

The rearrangement uses TRBV5-6 and TRBJ2-7, with D possibly TRBD2 on 6 matching bases. The CDR3 loop spans 14 amino acids. Trimming took 0 bases from V and 7 from J, leaving 14 bases between them. Germline CDR1 reads SGHDT; CDR2 reads YYEEEE. The CDR3 region is CASSLGLGAGEQYF. CDR3 sequence (DNA): TGTGCCAGCAGCTTGGGACTAGGGGCGGGGGAGCAGTACTTC.

J is TRBJ2-4 and V is TRBV27; 8 bases map to TRBD1. Unmatched junction bases numbered 4, after V lost 5 bases and J lost 7 bases. The CDR3 contains 13 residues. Germline V gene lookup returns CDR1 MNHEY and CDR2 SMNVEV (reference sequence). The CDR3 coding sequence is TGTGCCAGCAGTCCACGGACAGGGAACATTCAGTACTTC. As protein: CASSPRTGNIQYF.

The chain combines TRBV27 with TRBJ2-7; tentative D call: TRBD2 (5 bases). V was cut by 0 bases and J by 5 bases, with 8 bases left in between. Germline V gene lookup returns CDR1 MNHEY and CDR2 SMNVEV (reference sequence). The CDR3 is made up of 13 amino acids. The CDR3 DNA sequence: TGTGCCAGCAGTTTATCGCTAGCCAACGAGCAGTACTTC. It encodes CASSLSLANEQYF.